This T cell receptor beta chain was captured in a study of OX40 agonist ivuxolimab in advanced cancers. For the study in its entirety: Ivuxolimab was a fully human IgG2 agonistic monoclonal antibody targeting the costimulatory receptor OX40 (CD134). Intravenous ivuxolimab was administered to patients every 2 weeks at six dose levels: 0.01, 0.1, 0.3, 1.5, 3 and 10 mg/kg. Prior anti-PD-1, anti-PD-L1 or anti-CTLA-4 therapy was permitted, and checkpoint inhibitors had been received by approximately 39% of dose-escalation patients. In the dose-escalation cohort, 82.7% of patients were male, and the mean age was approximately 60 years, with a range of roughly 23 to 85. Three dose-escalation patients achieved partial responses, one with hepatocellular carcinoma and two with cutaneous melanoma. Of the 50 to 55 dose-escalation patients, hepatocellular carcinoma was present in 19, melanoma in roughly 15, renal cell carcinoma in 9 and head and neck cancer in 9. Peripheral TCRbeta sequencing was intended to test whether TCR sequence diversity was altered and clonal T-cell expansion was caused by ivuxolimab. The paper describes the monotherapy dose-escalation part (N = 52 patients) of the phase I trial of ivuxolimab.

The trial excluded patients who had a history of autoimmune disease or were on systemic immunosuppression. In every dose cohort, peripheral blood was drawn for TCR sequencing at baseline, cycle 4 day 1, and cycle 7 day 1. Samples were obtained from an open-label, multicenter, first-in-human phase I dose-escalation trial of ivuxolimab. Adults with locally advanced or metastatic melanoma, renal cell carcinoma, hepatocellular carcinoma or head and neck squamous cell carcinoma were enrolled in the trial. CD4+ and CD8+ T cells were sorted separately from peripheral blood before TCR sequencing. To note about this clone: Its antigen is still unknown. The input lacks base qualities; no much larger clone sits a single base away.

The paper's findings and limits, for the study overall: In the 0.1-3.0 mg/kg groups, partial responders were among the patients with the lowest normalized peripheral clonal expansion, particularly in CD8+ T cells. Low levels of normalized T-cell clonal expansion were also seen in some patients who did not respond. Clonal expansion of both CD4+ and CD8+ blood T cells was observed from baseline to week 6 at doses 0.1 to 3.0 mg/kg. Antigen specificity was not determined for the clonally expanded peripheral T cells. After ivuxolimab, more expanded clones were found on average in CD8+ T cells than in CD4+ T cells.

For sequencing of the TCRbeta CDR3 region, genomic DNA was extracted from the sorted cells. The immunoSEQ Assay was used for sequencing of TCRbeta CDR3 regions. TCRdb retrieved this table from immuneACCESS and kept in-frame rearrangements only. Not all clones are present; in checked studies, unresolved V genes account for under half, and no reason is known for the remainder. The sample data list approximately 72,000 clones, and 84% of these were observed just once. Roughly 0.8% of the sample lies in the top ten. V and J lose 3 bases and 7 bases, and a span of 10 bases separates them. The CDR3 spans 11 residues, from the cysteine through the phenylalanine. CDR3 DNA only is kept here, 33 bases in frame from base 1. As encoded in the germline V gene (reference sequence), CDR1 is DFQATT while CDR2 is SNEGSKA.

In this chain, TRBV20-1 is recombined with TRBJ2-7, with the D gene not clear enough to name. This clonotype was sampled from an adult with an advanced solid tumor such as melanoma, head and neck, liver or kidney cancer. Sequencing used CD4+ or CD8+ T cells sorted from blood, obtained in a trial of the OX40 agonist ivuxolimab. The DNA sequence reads TGCAGTGCTAGTGCTTCGAGGGAGCAGTACTTC. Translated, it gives CSASASREQYF.